A selection of T cell receptor beta chains follows, all from one sample in a study of human T cells and chemical hapten exposure. TCRdb ran MiXCR on the RACE reads and lists one entry per CDR3 protein. There are some 180,000 distinct CDR3 sequences in the sample; 20% to 25% occur only once, and under 8.5% lies in the top ten. Specimen: whole blood, collected in connection with sensitization to the hapten diphenylcyclopropenone (DPC). The source is a woman in her forties or fifties with alopecia areata. Some clones in this sample may be carry-over from other donors' samples. Both conserved end residues are part of each CDR3. Fields, in order: clone size, D gene, J gene, V gene, CDR3 protein, CDR3 DNA. A D gene is named only where the DNA matches it firmly. The size entry is marked missing in some rows and otherwise reads once, few, many or a size class.

>few|-|TRBJ1-4|TRBV2
CASSGIGQPTNEKLFF
TGTGCCAGCAGCGGCATTGGACAGCCAACTAATGAAAAACTGTTTTTT
>few|TRBD2|TRBJ2-1|TRBV29-1
CSVVRSAGGLGNEQFF
TGCAGCGTTGTTAGGTCAGCGGGAGGCCTCGGAAATGAGCAGTTCTTC
>-|-|TRBJ1-3|TRBV20-1
CGVGPGNTIYF
TGCGGCGTGGGTCCGGGAAACACCATATATTTT
>-|-|TRBJ2-5|TRBV28
CASTRRDDVYQGTQYF
TGTGCCAGCACTCGTCGGGACGACGTTTATCAAGGGACCCAGTACTTC
>-|-|TRBJ1-4|TRBV5-1
CASSVGRQNEKLFF
TGCGCCAGCAGCGTGGGACGGCAAAATGAAAAACTGTTTTTT
>few|TRBD1|TRBJ2-7|TRBV28
CASGRDSQVQYF
TGTGCCAGCGGACGGGACAGCCAGGTGCAGTACTTC
>few|-|TRBJ1-6|TRBV20-1
CSARREPYSPLHF
TGCAGTGCTAGGCGGGAGCCCTATTCACCCCTCCACTTT
>few|TRBD1|TRBJ2-1|TRBV7-3
CASSVDGTGSHEQFF
TGTGCCAGCAGCGTCGACGGGACAGGGTCGCATGAGCAGTTCTTC
>few|TRBD2|TRBJ2-1|TRBV4-2
CASSPNGGGVVSNEQFF
TGTGCCAGCAGCCCCAATGGGGGAGGGGTTGTGTCCAATGAGCAGTTCTTC
>-|TRBD1|TRBJ2-1|TRBV2
CATRGTGGSYNEQFF
TGTGCCACGAGAGGGACAGGGGGTTCCTACAATGAGCAGTTCTTC
>few|TRBD1|TRBJ1-1|TRBV11-2
CASSLRTPGQGDTEAFF
TGTGCCAGCAGCTTAAGGACCCCCGGACAGGGCGACACTGAAGCTTTCTTT
>few|TRBD2|TRBJ2-1|TRBV3-1
CASSQLAGAFSNEQFF
TGTGCCAGCAGCCAACTAGCGGGAGCCTTCTCCAATGAGCAGTTCTTC
>-|-|TRBJ2-1|TRBV25-1
CASSEFAGASQFF
TGTGCCAGCAGTGAATTTGCAGGGGCTAGTCAGTTCTTC
>-|TRBD2|TRBJ2-1|TRBV20-1
CSARVTSGYNEQFF
TGCAGTGCTCGAGTCACTAGCGGATACAATGAGCAGTTCTTC
>few|TRBD2|TRBJ2-7|TRBV6-2/TRBV6-3
CASSPTSASYEQYF
TGTGCCAGCAGTCCAACTAGCGCATCCTACGAGCAGTACTTC
>-|TRBD2|TRBJ2-1|TRBV14
CASSQLLAGGNEQFF
TGTGCCAGCAGCCAATTACTAGCGGGGGGCAATGAGCAGTTCTTC
>once|TRBD1|TRBJ1-5|TRBV6-5
CASSYTQGGQPQHF
TGTGCCAGCAGTTACACCCAGGGGGGGCAGCCCCAGCATTTT
>few|-|TRBJ1-2|TRBV6-5
CASSRGSEGGGYTF
TGTGCCAGCAGCCGCGGCAGTGAGGGAGGTGGCTACACCTTC
>-|-|TRBJ2-3|TRBV2
CASSAVVRGTDTQYF
TGTGCCAGCAGTGCGGTAGTCAGAGGCACAGATACGCAGTATTTT
>-|-|TRBJ2-2|TRBV14
CASRNGGTNTGELFF
TGTGCCAGCAGGAATGGCGGTACGAACACCGGGGAGCTGTTTTTT
>many|TRBD1|TRBJ1-6|TRBV3-1
CASSQATGYNSPLHF
TGTGCCAGCAGCCAGGCGACAGGGTATAATTCACCCCTCCACTTT
>-|TRBD1|TRBJ1-5|TRBV20-1
CSVRDRNNQPQHF
TGCAGTGTAAGGGACAGGAACAATCAGCCCCAGCATTTT
>-|TRBD1|TRBJ1-1|TRBV29-1
CSVMGQLKTEAFF
TGCAGCGTTATGGGACAGCTCAAGACTGAAGCTTTCTTT
>-|-|TRBJ1-1|TRBV3-1
CASSQMASAWNTEAFF
TGTGCCAGCAGCCAAATGGCGAGCGCGTGGAACACTGAAGCTTTCTTT
>-|-|TRBJ1-2|TRBV7-2
CASSIKDSYPNYGYTF
TGTGCCAGCAGCATTAAAGACAGCTACCCTAACTATGGCTACACCTTC
>-|-|TRBJ2-1|TRBV3-1
CASSQSTPRNEQFF
TGTGCCAGCAGCCAATCCACCCCCCGCAATGAGCAGTTCTTC
>few|-|TRBJ1-3|TRBV10-3
CAITDSSGNTIYF
TGTGCCATCACTGACAGCTCTGGAAACACCATATATTTT
>few|-|TRBJ2-3|TRBV5-1
CASRAGTPRDTQYF
TGCGCCAGCAGAGCTGGGACACCGCGAGATACGCAGTATTTT
>-|-|TRBJ2-7|TRBV6-2/TRBV6-3
CASMTGPYPQEQYF
TGTGCCAGTATGACGGGCCCATACCCCCAAGAGCAGTACTTC
>-|-|TRBJ1-1|TRBV29-1
CSVGEVTEAFF
TGCAGCGTTGGGGAGGTAACTGAAGCTTTCTTT
>-|-|TRBJ2-3|TRBV10-3
CAISLSGPSTDTQYF
TGTGCCATCAGTCTGAGCGGTCCTAGCACAGATACGCAGTATTTT
>few|-|TRBJ1-1|TRBV29-1
CSVGLGAGNTEAFF
TGCAGCGTCGGGCTCGGAGCAGGGAACACTGAAGCTTTCTTT
>-|TRBD1|TRBJ2-7|TRBV29-1
CSCTGTGWDEAKEQYF
TGCAGCTGCACCGGGACAGGGTGGGACGAAGCTAAGGAGCAGTACTTC
>many|-|TRBJ2-1|TRBV7-6
CASSPSVGDEQFF
TGTGCCAGCAGTCCTAGTGTGGGGGATGAGCAGTTCTTC
>-|-|TRBJ2-7|TRBV6-5
CASSYSTTGSSEQYF
TGTGCCAGCAGTTACTCGACAACAGGGAGTAGCGAGCAGTACTTC